This T cell receptor (beta chain) was found in a study of shared clonotypes between healthy human individuals (dated by TCRdb to 2020 to 2021). Concerning the study at large: The cohort included a few men and a couple of women between 18 and 49 years of age. For each donor, CD4 naive and CD4 memory were each run on three plates, CD8 naive on two plates, and CD8 memory on one plate. To estimate repertoire size and how much clonotypes are shared between individuals, the study performed deep sequencing of blood TCR repertoires from a few healthy adults. To increase sequencing depth and limit assay-specific biases, TCR repertoire library preparation and sequencing were carried out by different laboratories using diverse techniques. Each donor's leukapheresis produced roughly between about 0.85 and 10 billion PBMCs. Study-wide conclusions, independent of this receptor: Because the study included a small number of donors, the genetic and exposure-history diversity represented was limited. Rarefaction of sorted-subset datasets indicated incomplete sequencing despite the large sequencing depth. Sharing across a few donors was observed for approximately 5% of naive CD4, under 4% of naive CD8, over 2% of memory CD4, and roughly 0.4% of memory CD8 clonotypes. Sampling was restricted to blood, and TCR repertoires in tissues likely differ from the TCR repertoires found in blood. Pairwise subsampling indicated that sequencing depth was expected to affect the degree of clonotype sharing among donors. Higher generation probabilities were observed for clonotypes shared by all four sorted-subset donors than for non-shared clonotypes. Larger estimated clonotype richness was generally found for naive subsets than for memory subsets.

Taken from cysteine to phenylalanine, the CDR3 has 14 residues. Of the read, only the CDR3 DNA is kept; its 42 bases are in frame from base 1. V lost 7 bases and J lost 2 bases; the stretch between them is 11 bases long. The germline V gene encodes CDR1 MDHEN and CDR2 SYDVKM. As concerns this clone: Its specific antigen is unknown. Base-call qualities are not available, and no considerably larger clone is one nucleotide away.

TCR CDR3 regions were amplified from genomic DNA by multiplex PCR using the deep immunoSEQ assay. For each cell subset, the extracted genomic DNA was distributed evenly across all wells of several immunoSEQ 96-well plates, and each plate served as one replicate. Each replicate PCR for sorted subsets received about 0.2 ug genomic DNA, equal to tens of thousands of T cell genomes. Purified libraries were quantified with a Qubit 3.0 fluorometer, sized on a Bioanalyzer 2100, and re-quantified with the KAPA Library Quantification kit. Every immunoSEQ 96-well plate was sequenced on a dedicated single-read 150-cycle Illumina NextSeq 550 flow cell. On the study's bioinformatics: The immunoSEQ output contained only junctional sequences without quality scores, so filtering could not match that applied to full-length reads. Sequences were annotated with PyIR, a Python wrapper for IgBLAST v1.9, and V/J genes and CDR3 were assigned using IMGT germline references. Reads were removed for weak V/J assignments (E-value above 1e-6), missing CDR3, stop codons, out-of-frame junctions, or ambiguous translated residues. V3J clonotypes were defined as sequences sharing an identical inferred V gene, J gene, and CDR3 amino acid sequence. The percentage overlap between two repertoires was calculated by dividing the number of shared unique clonotypes by the size of the smaller repertoire. Repertoire richness was assessed with RTK rarefaction, the Chao1 estimator, and Recon v2.1 estimates of unobserved clonotypes. For all TCRbeta clonotypes obtained by the gDNA method from several donors, generation probabilities were computed with OLGA. The table comes from immuneACCESS by way of TCRdb, which keeps in-frame sequences with V and J called. Part of the clones is missing from these tables; in studies checked, under half for an unresolved V gene and the rest for unknown reasons. V, J and clone size reflect that table, while D and trimming were determined from the DNA. Across this sample there are approximately 2.4 million clones, with 95% seen only once. The ten top clones hold 0.13% of the sample.

Healthy HIV-negative adults with no recently reported acute infections or vaccinations were included as donors. Every donor was a Caucasian adult residing in Nashville, Tennessee, USA. CD4+ T cells were enriched by magnetic negative selection, after which naive cells were positively selected on CD45RA and the negative fraction was taken as the memory subset. Blood was collected by leukapheresis, and PBMCs were isolated by Ficoll-Histopaque density gradient centrifugation and then cryopreserved in liquid nitrogen vapor phase. Purity and quantity of every magnetically sorted T cell population were checked by analytical flow cytometry. Each sorted fraction had its genomic DNA isolated and then quantified by UV absorbance on a Nanodrop 2000c.

The sequence derives from a man aged 18 to 29 in good health. The sample consisted of naive CD4+ T cells sorted from blood. What this sample's cell subset or site label stands for: CD45RA+ positively selected. The chain is assembled from TRBV28 and TRBJ2-2; no confident D gene assignment can be made. The base sequence is TGTGCCAGCAATCATAACAGAAACACCGGGGAGCTGTTTTTT. This codes for CASNHNRNTGELFF. Here the CDR3 is joined to the reference TRBV28 and TRBJ2-2 genes, and the full variable domain is: DVKVTQSSRYLVKRTGEKVFLECVQDMDHENMFWYRQDPGLGLRLIYFSYDVKMKEKGDIPEGYSVSREKKERFSLILESASTNQTSMYLCASNHNRNTGELFFGEGSRLTVL.